This T cell receptor beta chain was recovered during a study of blood T cell repertoires in COVID-19. Study at large: From T cells, B-cell-depleted T cells, or PBMCs came the material, which was cDNA or gDNA.

V was shortened by 2 bases and J by 2 bases, with 9 bases between the two germline ends. CDR1 is SGHRS and CDR2 is YFSETQ in the germline V gene. The CDR3 runs to 14 residues. Repertoires were generated with immunoSEQ multiplex PCR, while TCRdb's copy carries only in-frame clones and drops some. In the table there are more than 150,000 clones, approximately 80% of which are singletons. Donors were grouped by their self-reported clinical history. Exposed study participants had met a COVID-19 case within 2 weeks before entry. The specimen sequenced was PBMCs or T cells enriched from blood (not recorded which). The chain carries TRBV5-1 and TRBJ2-3; D unresolved. The clonotype originates from a man aged 55 to 70 who had been exposed to COVID-19. The CDR3 loop reads CASSFNTDTDTQYF. The CDR3 nucleotides are TGCGCCAGCAGCTTTAACACAGACACAGATACGCAGTATTTT.